This section outlines one T cell receptor (beta chain) sequence together with its context. This sample is drawn from a study of blood T cell repertoires in COVID-19. Study-level information: Samples of COVID-19 (acute and convalescent) were obtained from the United States, Italy and Spain. PBMCs, B-cell-depleted T cells, or T cells provided the cDNA or gDNA that made up the material.

CDR1 and CDR2 (germline): SQVTM, ANQGSEA. Trimming pared 7 bases from V and 4 bases from J, leaving 16 bases between. The CDR3 loop spans 13 amino acids. Original methodology: For nucleated cells, counts were estimated from reference gene primer amplification. Clones were read by immunoSEQ multiplex PCR, and TCRdb kept only the in-frame ones, dropping some. V and J calls and clone size are copied from that table; D and trimming were computed from the DNA. The repertoire holds some 100,000 clones, 88% seen once, with about 6.5% in the top ten. The receptor was isolated from a woman aged 55-69 years with acute or convalescent COVID-19. The V gene is TRBV29-1, the J gene TRBJ1-2; possibly TRBD1 for D (5 bases). The specimen sequenced was peripheral blood. The CDR3 loop reads CSANHRTSYGYTF. The CDR3, as DNA: TGCAGCGCGAACCACAGGACCTCCTATGGCTACACCTTC.